This TCR beta chain comes out of a study of blood T cell repertoires in COVID-19. Only in-frame clones appear in the TCRdb table, and some are missing; sequencing was by immunoSEQ multiplex PCR. This table holds some 170,000 clones, roughly nine tenths found once. This clone occurred a few times. The CDR3 is 13 residues long. CDR1 and CDR2 (germline): SQVTM, ANQGSEA. V dropped 6 bases and J dropped 2; count of bases not matched to a gene: 3. The receptor was isolated from a human donor with acute COVID-19. The donor label of this sample is uncertain. V is TRBV29-1 and J is TRBJ1-2; 10 nucleotides line up with TRBD1. Sequenced material: PBMCs or T cells enriched from blood (not recorded which). DNA for the CDR3: TGCAGCGTGACAGGGGGCGCGAACTATGGCTACACCTTC. This translates into CSVTGGANYGYTF. Filled out from reference TRBV29-1 and TRBJ1-2, the complete variable domain reads SAVISQKPSRDICQRGTSLTIQCQVDSQVTMMFWYRQQPGQSLTLIATANQGSEATYESGFVIDKFPISRPNLTFSTLTVSNMSPEDSSIYLCSVTGGANYGYTFGSGTRLTVV.